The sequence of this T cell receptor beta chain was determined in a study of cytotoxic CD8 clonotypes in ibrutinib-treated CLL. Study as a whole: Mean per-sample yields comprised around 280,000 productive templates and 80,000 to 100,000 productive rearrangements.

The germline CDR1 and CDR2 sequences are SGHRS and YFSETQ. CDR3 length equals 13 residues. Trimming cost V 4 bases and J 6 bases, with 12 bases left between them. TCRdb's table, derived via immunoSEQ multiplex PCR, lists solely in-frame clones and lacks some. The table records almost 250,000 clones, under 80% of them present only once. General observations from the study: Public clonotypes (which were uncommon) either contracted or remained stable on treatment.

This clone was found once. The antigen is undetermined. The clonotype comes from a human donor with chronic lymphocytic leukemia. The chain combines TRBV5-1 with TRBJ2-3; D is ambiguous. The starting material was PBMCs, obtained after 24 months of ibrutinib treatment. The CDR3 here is CASSIPPEDTQYF. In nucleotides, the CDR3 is TGCGCCAGCAGCATTCCCCCGGAGGATACGCAGTATTTT.